The entry that follows covers one T cell receptor (beta chain) sequence. This specimen comes from a study of cytomegalovirus exposure and HLA in healthy donors. PCR involved 60 Vbeta and 13 Jbeta primers. Produced via immunoSEQ multiplex PCR; TCRdb's table is partial and in-frame only. The sample gives roughly 150,000 clones, 81% of which show up once; approximately 1.2% is in the top ten. Germline CDR1 and CDR2: SGHRS and YFSETQ. V lost 4 bases to trimming and J lost 2 bases, with 13 bases between them. CDR3 size: 14 residues. This TCR came from a man aged 45 to 65 in good health and CMV-seropositive. This chain connects TRBV5-1 to TRBJ2-7, with D possibly TRBD1 on 6 matching bases. Sequencing was done on a sample of PBMCs. As DNA, the CDR3 is TGCGCCAGCAGCCCCGGGACACCAGCCTACGAGCAGTACTTC. As protein: CASSPGTPAYEQYF.